Listed below are T cell receptor beta chains from one sample, sequenced in a study of cytomegalovirus exposure and HLA in healthy donors. Here immunoSEQ multiplex PCR was the method, and the copy in TCRdb shows in-frame clones only, minus some. The sample has over 150,000 clones, roughly 83% seen once. The material sequenced was PBMCs. The origin of the receptors is a boy aged 2 to 9 in good health and CMV-seronegative. CDR3s include the opening cysteine and the closing phenylalanine or tryptophan. D genes are given only for firm matches.

J gene: TRBJ2-7
CDR3 length: 14
V gene: TRBV7-9
D gene: -
CDR3 protein: CASSARDIFYEQYF
CDR3 DNA: TGTGCCAGCAGCGCCCGGGACATCTTCTACGAGCAGTACTTC

J gene: TRBJ2-7
CDR3 length: 13
V gene: TRBV15
D gene: TRBD2
CDR3 protein: CATGRVRRGEQYF
CDR3 DNA: TGTGCCACCGGGAGGGTCCGACGAGGTGAGCAGTACTTC

J gene: TRBJ1-4
CDR3 length: 16
V gene: TRBV30
D gene: -
CDR3 protein: CAWSPGLLATNEKLFF
CDR3 DNA: TGTGCCTGGAGTCCGGGATTGCTAGCAACTAATGAAAAACTGTTTTTT

J gene: TRBJ2-7
CDR3 length: 12
V gene: TRBV29-1
D gene: -
CDR3 protein: CSVADRSYEQYF
CDR3 DNA: TGCAGCGTTGCGGACAGATCCTACGAGCAGTACTTC

J gene: TRBJ2-2
CDR3 length: 12
V gene: TRBV27
D gene: -
CDR3 protein: CASSTTTGELFF
CDR3 DNA: TGTGCCAGCAGTACGACAACCGGGGAGCTGTTTTTT

J gene: TRBJ1-2
CDR3 length: 18
V gene: TRBV7-9
D gene: TRBD1
CDR3 protein: CASSISGTTGGWNYGYTF
CDR3 DNA: TGTGCCAGCAGCATTAGCGGAACGACAGGGGGCTGGAACTATGGCTACACCTTC

J gene: TRBJ1-1
CDR3 length: 15
V gene: TRBV2
D gene: -
CDR3 protein: CASSLTVAMNTEAFF
CDR3 DNA: TGTGCCAGCAGCTTGACAGTAGCTATGAACACTGAAGCTTTCTTT

J gene: TRBJ2-7
CDR3 length: 15
V gene: TRBV2
D gene: -
CDR3 protein: CASTVTWDKYYEQYF
CDR3 DNA: TGTGCCAGCACCGTAACCTGGGACAAATACTACGAGCAGTACTTC

J gene: TRBJ2-7
CDR3 length: 18
V gene: TRBV28
D gene: TRBD1
CDR3 protein: CASSLKVGGNRGLVEQYF
CDR3 DNA: TGTGCCAGCAGTTTAAAGGTTGGTGGGAACAGGGGGCTGGTCGAGCAGTACTTC

J gene: TRBJ1-2
CDR3 length: 14
V gene: TRBV5-6
D gene: -
CDR3 protein: CASTVFGSGVIYTF
CDR3 DNA: TGTGCCAGCACCGTGTTCGGTTCAGGGGTGATTTACACCTTC